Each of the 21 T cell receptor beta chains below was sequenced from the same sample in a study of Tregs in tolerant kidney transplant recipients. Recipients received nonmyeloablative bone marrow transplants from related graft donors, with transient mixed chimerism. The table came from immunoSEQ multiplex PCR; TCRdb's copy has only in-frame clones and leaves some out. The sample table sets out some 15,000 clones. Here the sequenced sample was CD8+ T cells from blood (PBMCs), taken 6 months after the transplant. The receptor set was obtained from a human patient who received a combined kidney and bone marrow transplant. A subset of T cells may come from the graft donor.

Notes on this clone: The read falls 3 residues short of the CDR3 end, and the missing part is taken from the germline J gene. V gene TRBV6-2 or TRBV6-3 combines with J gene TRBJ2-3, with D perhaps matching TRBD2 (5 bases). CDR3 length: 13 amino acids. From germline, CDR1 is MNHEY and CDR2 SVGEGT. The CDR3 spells CASSLVGDQPQYF. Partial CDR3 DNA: TGTGCCAGCAGCCTCGTCGGGGATCAGCCG.

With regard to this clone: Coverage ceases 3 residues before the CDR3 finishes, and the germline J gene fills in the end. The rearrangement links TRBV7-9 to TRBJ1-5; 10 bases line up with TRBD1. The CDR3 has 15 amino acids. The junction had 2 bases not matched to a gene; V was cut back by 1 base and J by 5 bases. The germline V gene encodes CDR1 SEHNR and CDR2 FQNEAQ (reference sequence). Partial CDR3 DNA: TGTGCCAGCAGCTTAGGGGACAGGGGTTATCAGCCC. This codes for CASSLGDRGYQP. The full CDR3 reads CASSLGDRGYQPQHF. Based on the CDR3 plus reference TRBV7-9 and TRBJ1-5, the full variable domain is DTGVSQNPRHKITKRGQNVTFRCDPISEHNRLYWYRQTLGQGPEFLTYFQNEAQLEKSRLLSDRFSAERPKGSFSTLEIQRTEQGDSAMYLCASSLGDRGYQPQHFGDGTRLSIL.

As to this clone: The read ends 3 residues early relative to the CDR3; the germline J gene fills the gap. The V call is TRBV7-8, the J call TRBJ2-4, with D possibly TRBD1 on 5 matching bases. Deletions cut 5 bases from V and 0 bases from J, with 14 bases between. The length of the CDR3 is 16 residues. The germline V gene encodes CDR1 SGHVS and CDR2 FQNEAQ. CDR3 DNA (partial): TGTGCCAGCAGCAGCCGGACGGACATAGCCAAAAACATT. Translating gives CASSSRTDIAKNI. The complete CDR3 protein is CASSSRTDIAKNIQYF.

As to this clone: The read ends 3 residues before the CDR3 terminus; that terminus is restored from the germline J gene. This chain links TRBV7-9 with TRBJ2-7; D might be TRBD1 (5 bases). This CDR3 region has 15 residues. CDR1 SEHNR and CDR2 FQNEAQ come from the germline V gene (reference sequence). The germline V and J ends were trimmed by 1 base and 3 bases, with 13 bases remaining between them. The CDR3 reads CASSLGKGAYYEQYF. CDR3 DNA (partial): TGTGCCAGCAGCTTAGGTAAAGGGGCCTACTACGAG. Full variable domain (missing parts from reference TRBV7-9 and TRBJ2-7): DTGVSQNPRHKITKRGQNVTFRCDPISEHNRLYWYRQTLGQGPEFLTYFQNEAQLEKSRLLSDRFSAERPKGSFSTLEIQRTEQGDSAMYLCASSLGKGAYYEQYFGPGTRLTVT.

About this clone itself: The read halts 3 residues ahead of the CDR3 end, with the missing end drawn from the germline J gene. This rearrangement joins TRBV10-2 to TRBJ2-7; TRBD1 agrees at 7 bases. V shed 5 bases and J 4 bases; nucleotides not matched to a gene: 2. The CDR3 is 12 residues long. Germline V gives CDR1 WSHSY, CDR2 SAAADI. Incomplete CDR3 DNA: TGCGCCAGCAGTACAGGGGAATACGAG. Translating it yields CASSTGEYE. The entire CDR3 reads CASSTGEYEQYF.

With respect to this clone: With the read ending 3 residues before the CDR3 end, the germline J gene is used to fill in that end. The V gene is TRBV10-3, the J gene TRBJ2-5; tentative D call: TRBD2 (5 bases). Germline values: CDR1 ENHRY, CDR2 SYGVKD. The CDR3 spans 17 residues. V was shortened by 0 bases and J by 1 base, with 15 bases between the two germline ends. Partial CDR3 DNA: TGTGCCATCAGTGAGTCGATGGTCACTAGAGGCCAAGAGACC. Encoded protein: CAISESMVTRGQET. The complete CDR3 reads CAISESMVTRGQETQYF.

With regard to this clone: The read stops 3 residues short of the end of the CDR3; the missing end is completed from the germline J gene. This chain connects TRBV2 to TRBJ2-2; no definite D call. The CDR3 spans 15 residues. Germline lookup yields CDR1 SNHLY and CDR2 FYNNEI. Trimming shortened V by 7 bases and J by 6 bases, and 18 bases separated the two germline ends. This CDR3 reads CASTPWALWAGELFF. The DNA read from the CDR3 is TGTGCCAGCACCCCCTGGGCCCTATGGGCCGGGGAG. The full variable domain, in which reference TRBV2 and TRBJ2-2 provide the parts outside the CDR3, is EPEVTQTPSHQVTQMGQEVILRCVPISNHLYFYWYRQILGQKVEFLVSFYNNEISEKSEIFDDQFSVERPDGSNFTLKIRSTKLEDSAMYFCASTPWALWAGELFFGEGSRLTVL.

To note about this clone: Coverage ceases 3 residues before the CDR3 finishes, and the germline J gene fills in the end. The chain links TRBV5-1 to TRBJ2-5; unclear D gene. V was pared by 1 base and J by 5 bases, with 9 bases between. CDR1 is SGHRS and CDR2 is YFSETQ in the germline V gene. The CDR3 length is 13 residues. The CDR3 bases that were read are TGCGCCAGCAGCTTGCATAGTGAGGAGACC. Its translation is CASSLHSEET. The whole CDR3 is CASSLHSEETQYF.

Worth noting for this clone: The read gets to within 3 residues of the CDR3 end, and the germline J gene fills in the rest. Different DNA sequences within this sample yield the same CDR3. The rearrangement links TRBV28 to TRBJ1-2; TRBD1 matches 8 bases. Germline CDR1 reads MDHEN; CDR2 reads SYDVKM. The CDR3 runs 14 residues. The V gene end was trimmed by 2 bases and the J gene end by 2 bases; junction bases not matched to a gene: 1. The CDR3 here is CASSLGQGNYGYTF. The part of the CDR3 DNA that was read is TGTGCCAGCAGTTTAGGACAGGGAAACTATGGC.

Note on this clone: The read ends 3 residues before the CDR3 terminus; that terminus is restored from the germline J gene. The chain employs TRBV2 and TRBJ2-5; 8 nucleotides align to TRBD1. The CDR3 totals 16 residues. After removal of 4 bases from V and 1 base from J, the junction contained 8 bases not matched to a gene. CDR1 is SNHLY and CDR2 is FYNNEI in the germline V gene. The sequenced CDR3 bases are TGTGCCAGCAGTGGGGGACAGGTTTTACTCCAAGAGACC. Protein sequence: CASSGGQVLLQET. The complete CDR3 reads CASSGGQVLLQETQYF. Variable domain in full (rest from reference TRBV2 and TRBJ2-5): EPEVTQTPSHQVTQMGQEVILRCVPISNHLYFYWYRQILGQKVEFLVSFYNNEISEKSEIFDDQFSVERPDGSNFTLKIRSTKLEDSAMYFCASSGGQVLLQETQYFGPGTRLLVL.

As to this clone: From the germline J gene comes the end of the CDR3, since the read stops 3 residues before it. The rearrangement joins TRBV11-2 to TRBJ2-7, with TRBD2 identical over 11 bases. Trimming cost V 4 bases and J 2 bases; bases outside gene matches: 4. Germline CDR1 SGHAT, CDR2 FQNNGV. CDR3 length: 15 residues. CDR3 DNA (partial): TGTGCCAGCAGCTCAGGGACTAGCGGAGCCTACGAG. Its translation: CASSSGTSGAYE. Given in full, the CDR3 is CASSSGTSGAYEQYF.

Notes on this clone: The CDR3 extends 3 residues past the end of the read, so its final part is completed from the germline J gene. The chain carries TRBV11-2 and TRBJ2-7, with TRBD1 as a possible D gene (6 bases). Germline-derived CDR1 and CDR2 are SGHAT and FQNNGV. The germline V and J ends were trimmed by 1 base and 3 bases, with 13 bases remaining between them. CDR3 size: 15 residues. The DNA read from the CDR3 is TGTGCCAGCAGCTTAGGGAGCAGGGGCAACTACGAG. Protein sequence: CASSLGSRGNYE. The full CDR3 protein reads CASSLGSRGNYEQYF.

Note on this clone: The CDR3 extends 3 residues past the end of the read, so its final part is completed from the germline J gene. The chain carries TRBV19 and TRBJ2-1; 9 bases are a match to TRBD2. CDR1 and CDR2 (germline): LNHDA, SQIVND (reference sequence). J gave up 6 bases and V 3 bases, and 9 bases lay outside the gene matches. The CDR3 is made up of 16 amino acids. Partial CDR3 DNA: TGTGCCAGTAGTATCGTCGGCGGGAGGGCCTCCAATGAG. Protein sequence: CASSIVGGRASNE. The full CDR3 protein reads CASSIVGGRASNEQFF.

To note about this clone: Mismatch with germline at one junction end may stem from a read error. The CDR3 region is CSVEGQGALREQYF. The sequenced part of the CDR3 DNA is TGCAGCGTGGAAGGACAGGGGGCGTTACGCGAG. The chain has TRBV29-1 and TRBJ2-7; 11 bases are shared with TRBD1. The read comes to an end 3 residues before the CDR3 does, leaving the germline J gene to fill in the end. The CDR3 loop spans 14 amino acids. Per germline, CDR1 SQVTM and CDR2 ANQGSEA.

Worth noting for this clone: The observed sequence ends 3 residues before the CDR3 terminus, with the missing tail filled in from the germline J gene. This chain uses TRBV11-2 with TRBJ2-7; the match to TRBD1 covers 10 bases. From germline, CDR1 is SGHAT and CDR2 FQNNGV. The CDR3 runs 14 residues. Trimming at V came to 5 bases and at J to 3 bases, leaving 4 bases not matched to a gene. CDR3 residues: CASSAGTGVYEQYF. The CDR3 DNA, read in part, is TGTGCCAGCAGCGCCGGGACAGGGGTCTACGAG.

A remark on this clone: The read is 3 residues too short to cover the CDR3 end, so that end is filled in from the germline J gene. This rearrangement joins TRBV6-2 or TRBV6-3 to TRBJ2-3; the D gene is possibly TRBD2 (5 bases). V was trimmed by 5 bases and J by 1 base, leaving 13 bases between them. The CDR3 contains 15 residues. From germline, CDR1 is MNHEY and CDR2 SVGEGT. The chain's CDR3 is CASSPGVVGTDTQYF. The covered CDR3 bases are TGTGCCAGCAGTCCCGGGGTGGTAGGCACAGATACG.

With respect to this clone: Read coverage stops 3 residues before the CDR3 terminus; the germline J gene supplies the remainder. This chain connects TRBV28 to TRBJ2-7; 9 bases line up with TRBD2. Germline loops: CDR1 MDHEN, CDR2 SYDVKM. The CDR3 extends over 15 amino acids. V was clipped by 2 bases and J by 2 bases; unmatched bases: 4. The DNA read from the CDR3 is TGTGCCAGCAGTTTAGGGCTAGCGGGAACCTACGAG. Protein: CASSLGLAGTYE. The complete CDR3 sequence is CASSLGLAGTYEQYF.

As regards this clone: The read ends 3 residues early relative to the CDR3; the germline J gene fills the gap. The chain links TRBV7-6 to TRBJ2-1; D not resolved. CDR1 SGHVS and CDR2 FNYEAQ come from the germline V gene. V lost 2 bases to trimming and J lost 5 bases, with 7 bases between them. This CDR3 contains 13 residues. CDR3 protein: CASSLKQNNEQFF. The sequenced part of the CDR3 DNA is TGTGCCAGCAGCTTAAAACAGAACAATGAG.

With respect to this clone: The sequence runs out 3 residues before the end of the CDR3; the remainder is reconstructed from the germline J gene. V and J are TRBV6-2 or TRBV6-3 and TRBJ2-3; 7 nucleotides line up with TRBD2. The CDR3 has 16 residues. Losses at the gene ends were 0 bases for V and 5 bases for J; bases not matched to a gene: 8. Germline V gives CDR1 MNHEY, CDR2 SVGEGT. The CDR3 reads CASSYSDSGYEDTQYF. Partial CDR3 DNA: TGTGCCAGCAGTTACTCTGATAGCGGGTATGAAGATACG.

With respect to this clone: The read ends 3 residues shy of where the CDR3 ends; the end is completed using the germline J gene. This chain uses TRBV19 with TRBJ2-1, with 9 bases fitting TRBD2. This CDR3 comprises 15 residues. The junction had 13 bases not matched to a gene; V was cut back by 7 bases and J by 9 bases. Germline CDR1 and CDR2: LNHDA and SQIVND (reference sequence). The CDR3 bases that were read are TGTGCCAGTACTTCACTAGCGGGTATCACAATTGAG. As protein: CASTSLAGITIE. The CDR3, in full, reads CASTSLAGITIEQFF.

The covered CDR3 bases are TGTGCCAGCAGCTTAGGCAGGCCCTACGAG. It codes for CASSLGRPYE. In full, the CDR3 reads CASSLGRPYEQYF. V is TRBV7-8 and J is TRBJ2-7; no reliable D call. The read is 3 residues too short to cover the CDR3 end, so that end is filled in from the germline J gene. Germline V lookup: CDR1 SGHVS, CDR2 FQNEAQ. This CDR3 comprises 13 residues. V shed 1 base and J shed 2 bases, with 6 bases lying between them.